Presented here are 30 T cell receptor beta chains from one specimen sequenced in a study of monozygotic twins with inflammatory bowel disease (dated by TCRdb to the late 2010s). Receptor libraries were prepared by 5' RACE. This sample was sequenced with an Illumina HiSeq 2500. Based on TCRdb reprocessing of the reads, there is one entry per CDR3 protein sequence, and DNA is missing. The sample's records list some 330,000 distinct CDR3 sequences. The ten biggest clones cover 5.6% of the sample. Sequencing was done on a sample of blood. Receptors originate from a human donor with ulcerative colitis or Crohn's disease, or a healthy co-twin of an affected twin (not recorded which).

V is TRBV20-1 and J is TRBJ2-7; without DNA, the TCRdb call of TRBD1 cannot be checked. This CDR3 region has 15 residues. The V gene's germline CDR1 is DFQATT and CDR2 SNEGSKA (reference sequence). The CDR3: CSATRYPTGAYEQYF.

V is TRBV2 and J is TRBJ2-3. CDR3 length: 14 amino acids. CDR1 and CDR2 from the germline V gene are SNHLY and FYNNEI. CDR3 in amino acids: CASSELRRRDTQYF.

The chain uses TRBV29-1 and TRBJ1-1. CDR3 length: 13 amino acids. The germline gives CDR1 SQVTM, CDR2 ANQGSEA. CDR3 sequence: CSVGGGGDTEAFF.

This sequence joins TRBV6-2 or TRBV6-3 and TRBJ2-1; TCRdb selects TRBD2, and the lack of DNA leaves this call unchecked. This CDR3 has 18 amino acids. Germline loops: CDR1 MNHEY, CDR2 SVGEGT. The CDR3 loop is CASRTLRTSGISYNEQFF.

The V gene is TRBV19, the J gene TRBJ2-7; the TCRdb call, TRBD2, lacks DNA for checking. The CDR3 is 18 residues long. The germline gives CDR1 LNHDA, CDR2 SQIVND (reference sequence). The CDR3 protein is CASSPPLRTSGRNYEQYF.

The J gene is TRBJ1-1, the V gene TRBV7-9; TCRdb returns TRBD1, unconfirmable since there is no DNA. This CDR3 is built from 13 residues. Germline-derived CDR1 and CDR2 are SEHNR and FQNEAQ (reference sequence). This CDR3 reads CASSLEGQGEAFF.

The gene calls are TRBV6-5 and TRBJ1-1. Germline lookup yields CDR1 MNHEY and CDR2 SVGAGI. The CDR3 length is 14 residues. CDR3 region: CASVRDGLNTEAFF.

The chain couples TRBV12-3 or TRBV12-4 to TRBJ1-2. The CDR3 is 16 residues long. CDR3 residues: CASSSVPGLSGYGYTF.

The J gene is TRBJ2-1, the V gene TRBV4-2; TCRdb proposes TRBD1, but this gene call is untestable without DNA. The CDR3 is 14 residues long. The V gene's germline CDR1 is LGHNA and CDR2 YNFKEQ. The CDR3 reads CASSQAGQGNEQFF.

The chain couples TRBV21-1 to TRBJ2-1; TCRdb's D call of TRBD1 is untestable without DNA. TRBV21-1 is noted as a pseudogene. The CDR3 covers 18 residues. CDR3 region: CASSKVRVRRGGGNEQFF.

The J gene is TRBJ1-1, the V gene TRBV10-2; absent DNA, TCRdb's TRBD1 call cannot be checked. CDR1 WSHSY and CDR2 SAAADI come from the germline V gene. This CDR3 contains 15 residues. CDR3 sequence reads: CASRRNPGIRTEALF.

This chain connects TRBV28 to TRBJ2-7; there is no DNA to check the TCRdb D call of TRBD1. From germline, CDR1 is MDHEN and CDR2 SYDVKM. The CDR3 totals 14 residues. The CDR3 here is CASRPGTVPYEQYF.

The rearrangement links TRBV15 to TRBJ2-2; TCRdb's D call of TRBD1 is untestable without DNA. The length of the CDR3 is 17 residues. Germline assignment: CDR1 LNHNV and CDR2 YYDKDF (reference sequence). The CDR3 sequence: CATSRDWGGSNTGELFF.

The gene calls are TRBV7-9 and TRBJ2-1; the D call of TRBD1 rests on TCRdb alone, since no DNA is present to check it. The CDR3 runs to 11 residues. Germline CDR1 and CDR2: SEHNR and FQNEAQ (reference sequence). The CDR3 reads CASSEQDEQFF.

The V and J genes are TRBV7-9 and TRBJ2-3. CDR1 SEHNR and CDR2 FQNEAQ come from the germline V gene (reference sequence). The CDR3 is made up of 13 amino acids. This CDR3 is CASSLLASDTQYF.

The genes are TRBV3-1 and TRBJ2-2. CDR1 is LGHDT, CDR2 YNNKEL, per germline (reference sequence). This CDR3 contains 11 residues. CDR3: CASSYTGEVFF.

The V gene is TRBV12-3 or TRBV12-4, the J gene TRBJ2-4; as DNA is missing, the TRBD1 call by TCRdb cannot be tested. This CDR3 comprises 18 residues. CDR3 residues: CASSFRVGEDGSKNIQYF.

The rearrangement links TRBV28 to TRBJ1-5; the D call of TRBD1 rests on TCRdb alone, since no DNA is present to check it. The CDR3 sequence is 14 residues long. Germline V gene sequence: CDR1 MDHEN, CDR2 SYDVKM. CDR3 residues: CASSLRQGGQPQHF.

The chain links TRBV15 to TRBJ2-2; the D call from TCRdb, TRBD2, cannot be confirmed without DNA. CDR1 is LNHNV and CDR2 is YYDKDF in the germline V gene (reference sequence). The CDR3 runs 14 residues. This CDR3 is CATSTGTSTGELFF.

V and J are TRBV7-9 and TRBJ2-7; the TRBD1 assignment by TCRdb is unverifiable without DNA. Germline V gene data show CDR1 as SEHNR and CDR2 as FQNEAQ (reference sequence). The CDR3 has 15 amino acids. The CDR3 reads CASIPQGGHSYEQYF.

The CDR3 sequence: CASSYLRPMEVNEQFF. This sequence joins TRBV7-9 and TRBJ2-1; TCRdb designates TRBD1, a call that cannot be tested without DNA. The CDR3 length is 16 residues. Germline CDR1 is SEHNR and CDR2 is FQNEAQ (reference sequence).

The rearrangement links TRBV5-1 to TRBJ2-5; TCRdb reports TRBD2, a call that lacks DNA to check it against. Germline CDR1 SGHRS, CDR2 YFSETQ. The CDR3 sequence is 14 residues long. The CDR3 protein is CASSQSGGQETQYF.

The CDR3 region is CASSPLGGGNQPQHF. The chain joins TRBV7-2 to TRBJ1-5; as DNA is missing, the TRBD1 call by TCRdb cannot be tested. Per germline, CDR1 SGHTA and CDR2 FQGNSA. This CDR3 is 15 amino acids long.

The gene calls are TRBV7-9 and TRBJ1-1. Germline values: CDR1 SEHNR, CDR2 FQNEAQ (reference sequence). This CDR3 spans 11 amino acids. This CDR3 reads CASSFANRAFF. The whole variable domain, remainder taken from reference TRBV7-9 and TRBJ1-1, is DTGVSQNPRHKITKRGQNVTFRCDPISEHNRLYWYRQTLGQGPEFLTYFQNEAQLEKSRLLSDRFSAERPKGSFSTLEIQRTEQGDSAMYLCASSFANRAFFGQGTRLTVV.

The genes are TRBV29-1 and TRBJ2-3. Germline assignment: CDR1 SQVTM and CDR2 ANQGSEA. The CDR3 runs to 12 residues. The CDR3 is CSVDRSTDTQYF.

The J gene is TRBJ2-5, the V gene TRBV9; TCRdb outputs TRBD2, but without DNA this stays unchecked. The germline V gene encodes CDR1 SGDLS and CDR2 YYNGEE. The CDR3 consists of 15 residues. CDR3 sequence reads: CASSHGAGLQETQYF.

CDR3 amino acids: CSVEVTGGRYGYTF. The chain uses TRBV29-1 and TRBJ1-2; TCRdb gives TRBD1 as the D gene, but with no DNA this cannot be confirmed. Germline CDR1 and CDR2: SQVTM and ANQGSEA. The CDR3 sequence is 14 residues long.

The CDR3 region is CASSLGVSYNSPLHF. The V gene is TRBV5-5, the J gene TRBJ1-6. CDR3 size: 15 residues. Germline V gives CDR1 SGHKS, CDR2 YYEKEE (reference sequence).

The CDR3 reads CASSPRTGRWNTEAFF. The chain carries TRBV14 and TRBJ1-1; with no DNA, the TCRdb D assignment of TRBD1 cannot be verified. This CDR3 spans 16 amino acids. Germline V gives CDR1 SGHDN, CDR2 FVKESK.

V is TRBV9 and J is TRBJ1-6; TCRdb names TRBD1, which stays unverified in the absence of DNA. The CDR3 is 15 residues long. Germline V gives CDR1 SGDLS, CDR2 YYNGEE. The CDR3 here is CASSPDSLSNSPLHF. Together with reference TRBV9 and TRBJ1-6, the CDR3 gives the full variable domain: DSGVTQTPKHLITATGQRVTLRCSPRSGDLSVYWYQQSLDQGLQFLIQYYNGEERAKGNILERFSAQQFPDLHSELNLSSLELGDSALYFCASSPDSLSNSPLHFGNGTRLTVT.